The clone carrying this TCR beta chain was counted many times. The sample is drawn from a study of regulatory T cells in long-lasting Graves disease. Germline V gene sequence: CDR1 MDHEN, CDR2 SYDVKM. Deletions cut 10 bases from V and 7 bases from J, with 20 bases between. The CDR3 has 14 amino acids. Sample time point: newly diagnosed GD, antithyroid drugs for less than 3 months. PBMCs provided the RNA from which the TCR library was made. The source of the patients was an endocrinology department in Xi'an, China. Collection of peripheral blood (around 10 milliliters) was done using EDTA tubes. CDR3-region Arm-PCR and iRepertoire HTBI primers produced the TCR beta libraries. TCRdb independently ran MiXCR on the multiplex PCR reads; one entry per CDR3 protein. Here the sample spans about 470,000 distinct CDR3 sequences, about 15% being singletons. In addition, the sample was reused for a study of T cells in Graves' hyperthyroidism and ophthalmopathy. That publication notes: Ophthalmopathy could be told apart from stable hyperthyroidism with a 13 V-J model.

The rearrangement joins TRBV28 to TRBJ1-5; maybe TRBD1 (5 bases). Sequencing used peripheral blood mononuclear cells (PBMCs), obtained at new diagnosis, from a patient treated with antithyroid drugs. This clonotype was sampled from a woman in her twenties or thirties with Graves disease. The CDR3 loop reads CAISKISRDQPQHF. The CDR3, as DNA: TGTGCCATTTCTAAAATATCCAGGGACCAGCCCCAGCATTTT.